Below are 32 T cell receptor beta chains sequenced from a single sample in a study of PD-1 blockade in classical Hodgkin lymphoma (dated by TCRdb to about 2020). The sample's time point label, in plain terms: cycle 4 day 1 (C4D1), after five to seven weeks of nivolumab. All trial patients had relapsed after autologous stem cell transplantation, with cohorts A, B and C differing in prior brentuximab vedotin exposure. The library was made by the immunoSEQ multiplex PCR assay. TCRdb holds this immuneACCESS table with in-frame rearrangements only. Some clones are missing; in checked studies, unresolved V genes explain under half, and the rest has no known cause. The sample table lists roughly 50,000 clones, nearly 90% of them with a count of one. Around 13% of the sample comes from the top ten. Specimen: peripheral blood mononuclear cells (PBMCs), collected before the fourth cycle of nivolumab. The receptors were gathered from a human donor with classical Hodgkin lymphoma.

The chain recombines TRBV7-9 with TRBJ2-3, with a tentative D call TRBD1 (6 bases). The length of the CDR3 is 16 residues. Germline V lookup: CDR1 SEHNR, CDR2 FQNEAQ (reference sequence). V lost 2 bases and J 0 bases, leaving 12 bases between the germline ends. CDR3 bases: TGTGCCAGCAGCTTACTACGGACAGAGAGCACAGATACGCAGTATTTT. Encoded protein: CASSLLRTESTDTQYF.

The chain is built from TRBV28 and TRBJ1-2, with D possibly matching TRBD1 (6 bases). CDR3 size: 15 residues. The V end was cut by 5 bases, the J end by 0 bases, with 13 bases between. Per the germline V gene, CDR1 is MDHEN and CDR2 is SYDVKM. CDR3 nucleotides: TGTGCCAGCAGTGCAGGCAGGGGAGCTAACTATGGCTACACCTTC. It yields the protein CASSAGRGANYGYTF.

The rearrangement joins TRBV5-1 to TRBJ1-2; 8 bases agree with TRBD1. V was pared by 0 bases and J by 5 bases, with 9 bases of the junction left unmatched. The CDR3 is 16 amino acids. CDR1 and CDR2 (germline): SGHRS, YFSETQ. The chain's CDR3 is CASSLAQGARGYGYTF. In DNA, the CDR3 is TGCGCCAGCAGCTTGGCTCAGGGGGCGAGGGGATATGGCTACACCTTC.

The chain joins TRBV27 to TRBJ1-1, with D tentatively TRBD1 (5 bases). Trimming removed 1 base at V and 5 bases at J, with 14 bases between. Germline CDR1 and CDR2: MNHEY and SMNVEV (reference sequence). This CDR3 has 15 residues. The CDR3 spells CASSLLLGLGTEAFF. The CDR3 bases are TGTGCCAGCAGTTTATTGCTGGGGCTGGGAACTGAAGCTTTCTTT.

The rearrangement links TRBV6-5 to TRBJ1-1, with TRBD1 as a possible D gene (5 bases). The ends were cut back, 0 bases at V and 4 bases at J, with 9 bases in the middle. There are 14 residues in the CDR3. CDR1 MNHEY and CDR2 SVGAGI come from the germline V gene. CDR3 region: CASSYSRGGTEAFF. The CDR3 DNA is TGTGCCAGCAGTTACTCGCGGGGGGGCACTGAAGCTTTCTTT.

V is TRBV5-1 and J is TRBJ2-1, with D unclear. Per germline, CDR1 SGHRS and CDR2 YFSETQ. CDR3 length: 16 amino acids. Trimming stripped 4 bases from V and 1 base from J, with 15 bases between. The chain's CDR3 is CASSIGPTPSYNEQFF. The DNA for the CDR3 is TGCGCCAGCAGCATTGGTCCCACCCCTTCCTACAATGAGCAGTTCTTC.

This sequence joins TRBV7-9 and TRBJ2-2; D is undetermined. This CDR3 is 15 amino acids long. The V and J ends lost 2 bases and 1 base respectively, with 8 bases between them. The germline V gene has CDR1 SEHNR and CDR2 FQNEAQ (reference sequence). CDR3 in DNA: TGTGCCAGCAGCTTATTAGGGAAGAACACCGGGGAGCTGTTTTTT. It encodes CASSLLGKNTGELFF.

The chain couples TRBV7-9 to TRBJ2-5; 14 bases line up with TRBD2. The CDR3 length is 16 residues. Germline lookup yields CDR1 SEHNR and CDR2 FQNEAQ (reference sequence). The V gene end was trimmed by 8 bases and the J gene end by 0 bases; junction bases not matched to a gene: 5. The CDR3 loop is CASGTSGSPYQETQYF. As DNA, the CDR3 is TGTGCCAGCGGGACTAGCGGGAGCCCGTACCAAGAGACCCAGTACTTC.

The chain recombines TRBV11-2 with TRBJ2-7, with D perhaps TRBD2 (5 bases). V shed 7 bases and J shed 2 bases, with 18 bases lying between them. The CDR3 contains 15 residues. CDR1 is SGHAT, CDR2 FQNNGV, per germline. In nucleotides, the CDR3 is TGTGCCAGCACGGGGATCATGGACGGAACCTACGAGCAGTACTTC. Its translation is CASTGIMDGTYEQYF.

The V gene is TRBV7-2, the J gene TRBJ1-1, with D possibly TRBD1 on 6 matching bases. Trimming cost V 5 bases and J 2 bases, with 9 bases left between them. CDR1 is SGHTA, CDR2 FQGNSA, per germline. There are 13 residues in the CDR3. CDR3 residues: CASSRQVNTEAFF. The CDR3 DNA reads TGTGCCAGCAGCCGACAGGTAAACACTGAAGCTTTCTTT.

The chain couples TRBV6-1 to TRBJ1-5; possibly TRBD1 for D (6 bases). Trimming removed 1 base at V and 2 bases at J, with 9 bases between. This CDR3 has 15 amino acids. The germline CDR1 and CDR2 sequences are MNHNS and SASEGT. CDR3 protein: CASSEGTGRNQPQHF. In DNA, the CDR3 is TGTGCCAGCAGTGAAGGAACAGGGCGCAATCAGCCCCAGCATTTT.

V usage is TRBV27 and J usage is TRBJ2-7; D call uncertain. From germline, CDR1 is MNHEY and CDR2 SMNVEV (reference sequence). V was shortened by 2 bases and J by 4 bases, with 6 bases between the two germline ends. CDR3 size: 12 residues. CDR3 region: CASSLDGYEQYF. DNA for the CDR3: TGTGCCAGCAGTTTAGATGGTTACGAGCAGTACTTC.

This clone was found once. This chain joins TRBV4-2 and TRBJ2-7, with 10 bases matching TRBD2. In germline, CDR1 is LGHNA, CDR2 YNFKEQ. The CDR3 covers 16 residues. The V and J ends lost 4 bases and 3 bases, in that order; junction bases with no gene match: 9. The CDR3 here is CASSLQTSGTHYEQYF. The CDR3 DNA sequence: TGTGCCAGCAGCCTCCAAACTAGCGGGACCCACTACGAGCAGTACTTC.

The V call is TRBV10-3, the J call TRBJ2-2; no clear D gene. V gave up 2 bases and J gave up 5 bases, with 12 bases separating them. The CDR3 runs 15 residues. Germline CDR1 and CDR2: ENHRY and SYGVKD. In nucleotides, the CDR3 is TGTGCCATCAGTGAGGCAGTGGCGGAGACCGGGGAGCTGTTTTTT. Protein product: CAISEAVAETGELFF.

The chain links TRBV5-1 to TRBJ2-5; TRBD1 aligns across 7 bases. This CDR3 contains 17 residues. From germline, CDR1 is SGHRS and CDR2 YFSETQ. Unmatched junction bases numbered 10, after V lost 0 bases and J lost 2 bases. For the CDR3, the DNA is TGCGCCAGCAGCTTGGGAGAAGGGGACAGACAGCAAGAGACCCAGTACTTC. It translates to CASSLGEGDRQQETQYF.

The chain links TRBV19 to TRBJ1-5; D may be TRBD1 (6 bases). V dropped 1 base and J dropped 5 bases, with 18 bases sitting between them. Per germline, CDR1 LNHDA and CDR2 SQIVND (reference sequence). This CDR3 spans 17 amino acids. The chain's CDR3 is CASSIGAWGGRDQPQHF. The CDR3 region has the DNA TGTGCCAGTAGTATAGGGGCCTGGGGGGGCCGGGATCAGCCCCAGCATTTT. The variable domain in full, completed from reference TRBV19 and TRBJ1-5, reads DGGITQSPKYLFRKEGQNVTLSCEQNLNHDAMYWYRQDPGQGLRLIYYSQIVNDFQKGDIAEGYSVSREKKESFPLTVTSAQKNPTAFYLCASSIGAWGGRDQPQHFGDGTRLSIL.

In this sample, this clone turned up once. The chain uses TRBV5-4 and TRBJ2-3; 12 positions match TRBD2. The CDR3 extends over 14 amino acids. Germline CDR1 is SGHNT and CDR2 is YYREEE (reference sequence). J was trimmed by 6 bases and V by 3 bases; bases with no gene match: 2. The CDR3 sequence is CASSWTSGTDTQYF. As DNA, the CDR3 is TGTGCCAGCAGCTGGACTAGCGGGACGGATACGCAGTATTTT.

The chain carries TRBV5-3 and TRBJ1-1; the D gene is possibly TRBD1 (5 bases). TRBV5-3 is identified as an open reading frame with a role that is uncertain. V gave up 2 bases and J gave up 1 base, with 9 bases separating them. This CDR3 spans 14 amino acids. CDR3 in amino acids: CARSLDRQNTEAFF. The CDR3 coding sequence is TGTGCCAGAAGCTTAGACAGACAGAACACTGAAGCTTTCTTT.

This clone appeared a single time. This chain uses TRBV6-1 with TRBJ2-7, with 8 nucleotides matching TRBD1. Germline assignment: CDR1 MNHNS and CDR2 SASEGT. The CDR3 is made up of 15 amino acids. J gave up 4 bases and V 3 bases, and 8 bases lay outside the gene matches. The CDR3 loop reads CASSEERQGIYEQYF. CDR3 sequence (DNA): TGTGCCAGCAGTGAGGAAAGACAGGGGATATACGAGCAGTACTTC.

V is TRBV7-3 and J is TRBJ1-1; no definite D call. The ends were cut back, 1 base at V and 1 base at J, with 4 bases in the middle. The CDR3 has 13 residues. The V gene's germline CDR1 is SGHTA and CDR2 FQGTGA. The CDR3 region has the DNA TGTGCCAGCAGCTTAAGGTGGAACACTGAAGCTTTCTTT. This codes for CASSLRWNTEAFF.

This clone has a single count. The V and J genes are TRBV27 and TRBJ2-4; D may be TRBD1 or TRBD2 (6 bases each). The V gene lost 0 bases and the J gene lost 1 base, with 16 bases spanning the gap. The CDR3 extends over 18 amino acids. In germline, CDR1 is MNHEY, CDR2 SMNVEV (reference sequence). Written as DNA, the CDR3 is TGTGCCAGCAGTTTATCGGGCGGGCCGGGGGCTGCCAAAAACATTCAGTACTTC. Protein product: CASSLSGGPGAAKNIQYF.

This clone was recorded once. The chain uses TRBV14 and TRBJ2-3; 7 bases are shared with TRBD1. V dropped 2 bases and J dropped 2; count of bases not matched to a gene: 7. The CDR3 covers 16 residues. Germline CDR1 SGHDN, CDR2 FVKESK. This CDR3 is CASSQSDRDFTDTQYF. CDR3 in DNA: TGTGCCAGCAGCCAAAGCGACAGGGATTTCACAGATACGCAGTATTTT.

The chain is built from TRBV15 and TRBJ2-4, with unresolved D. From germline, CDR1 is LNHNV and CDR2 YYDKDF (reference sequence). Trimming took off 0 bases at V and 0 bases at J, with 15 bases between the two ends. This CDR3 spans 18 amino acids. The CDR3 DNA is TGTGCCACCAGCAGAGATCTCCCGAATCCTGTAGCCAAAAACATTCAGTACTTC. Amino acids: CATSRDLPNPVAKNIQYF.

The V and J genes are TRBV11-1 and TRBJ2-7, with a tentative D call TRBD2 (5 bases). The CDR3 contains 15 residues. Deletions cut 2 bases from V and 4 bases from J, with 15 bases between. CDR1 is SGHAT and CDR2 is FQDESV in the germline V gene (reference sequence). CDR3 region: CASSLFRGGGYEQYF. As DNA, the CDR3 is TGTGCCAGCAGCTTATTTCGGGGTGGCGGGTACGAGCAGTACTTC.

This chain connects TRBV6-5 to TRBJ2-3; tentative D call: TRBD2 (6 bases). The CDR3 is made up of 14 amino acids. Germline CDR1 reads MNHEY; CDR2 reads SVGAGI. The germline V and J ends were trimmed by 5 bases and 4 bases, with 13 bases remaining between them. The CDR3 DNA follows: TGTGCCAGCAGTACACTTGGGAGGCCAGATACGCAGTATTTT. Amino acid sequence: CASSTLGRPDTQYF.

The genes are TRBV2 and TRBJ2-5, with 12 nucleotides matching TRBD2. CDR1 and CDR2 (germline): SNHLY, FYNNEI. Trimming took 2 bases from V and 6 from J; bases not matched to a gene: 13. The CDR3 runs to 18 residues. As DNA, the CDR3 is TGTGCCAGCAGTGAAACTTGGCTAGCGGGAGGGTTCGTAAAGACCCAGTACTTC. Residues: CASSETWLAGGFVKTQYF.

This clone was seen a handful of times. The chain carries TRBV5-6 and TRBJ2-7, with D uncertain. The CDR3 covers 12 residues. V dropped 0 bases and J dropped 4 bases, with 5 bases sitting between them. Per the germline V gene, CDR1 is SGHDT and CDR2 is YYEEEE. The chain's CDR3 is CASSLGGYEQYF. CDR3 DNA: TGTGCCAGCAGCTTGGGGGGTTACGAGCAGTACTTC.

CDR3 residues: CASSRGDSYEQYF. The CDR3 coding sequence is TGTGCCAGCAGTAGGGGCGACTCCTACGAGCAGTACTTC. V and J are TRBV28 and TRBJ2-7; D is possibly TRBD1 (5 bases). Germline V gene sequence: CDR1 MDHEN, CDR2 SYDVKM. The CDR3 contains 13 residues. Trimming pared 5 bases from V and 0 bases from J, leaving 8 bases between.

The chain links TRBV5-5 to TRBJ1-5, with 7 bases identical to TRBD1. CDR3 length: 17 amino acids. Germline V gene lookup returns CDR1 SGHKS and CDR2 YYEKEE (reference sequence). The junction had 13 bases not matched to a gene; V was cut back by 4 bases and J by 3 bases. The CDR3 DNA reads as TGTGCCAGCAGCGGCGGACAGGTCTTTGGGTACAATCAGCCCCAGCATTTT. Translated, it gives CASSGGQVFGYNQPQHF.

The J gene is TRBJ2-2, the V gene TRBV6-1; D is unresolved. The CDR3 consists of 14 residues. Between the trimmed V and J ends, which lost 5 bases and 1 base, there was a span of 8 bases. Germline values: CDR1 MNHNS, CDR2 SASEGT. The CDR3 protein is CASSRTMNTGELFF. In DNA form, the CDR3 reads TGTGCCAGCAGTAGGACGATGAACACCGGGGAGCTGTTTTTT.

CDR3 region: CASSPGQGYGYTF. The DNA for the CDR3 is TGTGCCAGTAGTCCAGGACAGGGTTATGGCTACACCTTC. The chain couples TRBV19 to TRBJ1-2, with 8 nucleotides matching TRBD1. The trim removed 5 bases at V and 5 bases at J, leaving 4 bases unmatched. CDR1 is LNHDA and CDR2 is SQIVND in the germline V gene (reference sequence). This CDR3 region has 13 residues. Variable domain in full (rest from reference TRBV19 and TRBJ1-2): DGGITQSPKYLFRKEGQNVTLSCEQNLNHDAMYWYRQDPGQGLRLIYYSQIVNDFQKGDIAEGYSVSREKKESFPLTVTSAQKNPTAFYLCASSPGQGYGYTFGSGTRLTVV.

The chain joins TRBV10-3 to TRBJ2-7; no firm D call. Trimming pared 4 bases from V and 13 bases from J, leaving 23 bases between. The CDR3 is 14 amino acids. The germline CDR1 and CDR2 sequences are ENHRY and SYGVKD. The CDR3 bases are TGTGCCATCAGTGGGGGAAACGGGTCTACATCCGGCTACTTC. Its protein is CAISGGNGSTSGYF.